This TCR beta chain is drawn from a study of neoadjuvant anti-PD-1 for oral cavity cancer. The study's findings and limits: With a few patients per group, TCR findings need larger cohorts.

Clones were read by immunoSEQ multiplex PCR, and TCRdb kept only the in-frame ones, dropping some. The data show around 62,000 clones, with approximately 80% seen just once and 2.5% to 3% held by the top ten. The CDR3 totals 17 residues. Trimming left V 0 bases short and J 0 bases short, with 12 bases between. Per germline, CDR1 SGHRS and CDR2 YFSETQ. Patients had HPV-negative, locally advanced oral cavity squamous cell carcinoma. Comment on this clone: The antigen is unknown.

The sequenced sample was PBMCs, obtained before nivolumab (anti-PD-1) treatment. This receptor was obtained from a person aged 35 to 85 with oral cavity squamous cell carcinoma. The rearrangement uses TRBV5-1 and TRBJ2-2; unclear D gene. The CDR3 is CASSLDRGTSNTGELFF. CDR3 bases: TGCGCCAGCAGCTTGGACCGAGGAACCTCGAACACCGGGGAGCTGTTTTTT.